The 26 T cell receptor beta chains below come from one sample, sequenced in a study of T cells after yellow fever vaccination. TCRdb redid the calling of the 5' RACE reads with MiXCR, one entry per CDR3 protein. The data contain about 360,000 distinct CDR3 sequences, around 6.5% of them seen just once; the ten biggest clones take up about 15%. The sample in question was PBMCs, obtained 5 days after the yellow fever booster vaccination. These receptor sequences come from a man younger than 40 who received the YFV17D yellow fever vaccine.

This clonotype was seen only a few times. The CDR3 DNA reads TGTGCCAGCTCACCAGCCAACAATGAGCAGTTCTTC. Its protein product is CASSPANNEQFF. The rearrangement uses TRBV18 and TRBJ2-1; no firm D call. This CDR3 region has 12 residues. CDR1 is KGHSH and CDR2 is LQKENI in the germline V gene. The V end lost 2 bases, the J end lost 5 bases, and 4 bases lay between the germline ends.

This clonotype was seen a few times. V usage is TRBV5-1 and J usage is TRBJ2-7; tentatively, D is TRBD1 or TRBD2 (5 bases each). Germline V gene data show CDR1 as SGHRS and CDR2 as YFSETQ. This CDR3 is 15 amino acids long. Between the trimmed V and J ends, which lost 4 bases and 2 bases, there was a span of 16 bases. CDR3 coding DNA: TGCGCCAGCAGCCTCCAGTGGCAGGGACCCTACGAGCAGTACTTC. Its translation: CASSLQWQGPYEQYF.

This clonotype was observed many times. The V gene is TRBV5-1, the J gene TRBJ2-1, with 12 positions matching TRBD2. Germline CDR1 is SGHRS and CDR2 is YFSETQ. The CDR3 totals 17 residues. V lost 4 bases to trimming and J lost 2 bases; unmatched junction nucleotides: 7. The CDR3 DNA reads TGCGCCAGCAGCAAGCGGACTAGCGGGGCGGCCTACAATGAGCAGTTCTTC. Protein sequence: CASSKRTSGAAYNEQFF. The full variable domain, with the rest looked up from reference TRBV5-1 and TRBJ2-1, is KAGVTQTPRYLIKTRGQQVTLSCSPISGHRSVSWYQQTPGQGLQFLFEYFSETQRNKGNFPGRFSGRQFSNSRSEMNVSTLELGDSALYLCASSKRTSGAAYNEQFFGPGTRLTVL.

The chain recombines TRBV7-8 with TRBJ1-1, with D unresolved. Germline V CDR1 and CDR2: SGHVS, FQNEAQ. The ends were cut back, 5 bases at V and 0 bases at J, with 13 bases in the middle. CDR3 size: 15 residues. The CDR3 sequence is CASSPEQTMNTEAFF. The CDR3 nucleotides read TGTGCCAGCAGCCCAGAGCAAACGATGAACACTGAAGCTTTCTTT. Looking up the rest from reference TRBV7-8 and TRBJ1-1 gives the full variable domain: GAGVSQSPRYKVAKRGQDVALRCDPISGHVSLFWYQQALGQGPEFLTYFQNEAQLDKSGLPSDRFFAERPEGSVSTLKIQRTQQEDSAVYLCASSPEQTMNTEAFFGQGTRLTVV.

This clonotype was observed many times. This chain uses TRBV25-1 with TRBJ2-3; D call uncertain. The CDR3 extends over 14 amino acids. Germline V gene sequence: CDR1 MGHDK, CDR2 SYGVNS. Trimming took off 7 bases at V and 1 base at J, with 12 bases between the two ends. CDR3 DNA sequence: TGTGCCAGCACCTCAGAATATCGCACAGATACGCAGTATTTT. Its translation is CASTSEYRTDTQYF.

This clonotype has ten or more counts. This chain uses TRBV15 with TRBJ2-7, with 8 bases lining up with TRBD2. This CDR3 has 15 amino acids. Per the germline V gene, CDR1 is LNHNV and CDR2 is YYDKDF (reference sequence). Trimming removed 0 bases from V and 4 bases from J; junction bases left unmatched: 5. DNA of the CDR3: TGTGCCACCAGCAGAGATCCGGGAGGGCCATACGAGCAGTACTTC. This encodes CATSRDPGGPYEQYF.

On this clonotype: One end of the junction is discordant with germline, which a read error may explain. The J gene is TRBJ2-1, the V gene TRBV7-2; D is unclear. The germline V gene encodes CDR1 SGHTA and CDR2 FQGNSA. The CDR3 sequence is 12 residues long. CDR3 nucleotides: TGTGCCAGCACCCTAGGGTACAATGAGCATTTCTTC. As protein: CASTLGYNEHFF.

At least ten counts were recorded for this clonotype. This rearrangement joins TRBV20-1 to TRBJ2-5; either TRBD1 or TRBD2 may supply D (5 bases each). V shed 0 bases and J shed 5 bases, with 13 bases lying between them. Germline V gene lookup returns CDR1 DFQATT and CDR2 SNEGSKA (reference sequence). This CDR3 comprises 14 residues. In DNA form, the CDR3 reads TGCAGTGCTAGAGACCGGGACCCAATTGAGACCCAGTACTTC. This codes for CSARDRDPIETQYF.

This clonotype has ten or more counts. J is TRBJ2-1 and V is TRBV7-3, with D perhaps matching TRBD2 (6 bases). The CDR3 consists of 15 residues. Germline V gene sequence: CDR1 SGHTA, CDR2 FQGTGA. The V and J ends lost 5 bases and 5 bases respectively, with 16 bases between them. In DNA form, the CDR3 reads TGTGCCAGCAGCCCCAGACTAGGTAGAGACAATGAGCAGTTCTTC. It encodes CASSPRLGRDNEQFF.

This clonotype was seen repeatedly, ten times or more. J is TRBJ2-2 and V is TRBV2; 9 nucleotides line up with TRBD2. V dropped 7 bases and J dropped 3; count of bases not matched to a gene: 3. The length of the CDR3 is 14 residues. Germline CDR1 reads SNHLY; CDR2 reads FYNNEI. The CDR3 reads CASISGGYTGELFF. The CDR3 coding sequence is TGTGCCAGCATTAGCGGGGGATACACCGGGGAGCTGTTTTTT.

In this sample, this clonotype turned up a few times. This chain links TRBV6-2 or TRBV6-3 with TRBJ1-4; D is undetermined. V lost 7 bases to trimming and J lost 0 bases, with 9 bases between them. CDR1 is MNHEY, CDR2 SVGEGT, per germline. The CDR3 spans 14 residues. In DNA form, the CDR3 reads TGTGCCAGCATGGGGTTTCCAACTAATGAAAAACTGTTTTTT. Translation gives CASMGFPTNEKLFF.

The CDR3 DNA reads as TGTGCCAGCACTTCTACGGCATCCGTGAACGGGGAGCTGTTTTTT. Its translation: CASTSTASVNGELFF. The chain employs TRBV7-2 and TRBJ2-2, with D hard to call. CDR3 size: 15 residues. V was cut by 7 bases and J by 7 bases, with 19 bases left in between. Germline loops: CDR1 SGHTA, CDR2 FQGNSA.

This clonotype was counted a few times. The chain employs TRBV5-1 and TRBJ1-5; no definite D call. V was cut by 4 bases and J by 5 bases, with 19 bases left in between. Germline CDR1 reads SGHRS; CDR2 reads YFSETQ. The CDR3 length is 16 residues. The CDR3 is CASSPLGVEGHQPQHF. CDR3 sequence (DNA): TGCGCCAGCAGCCCCCTTGGGGTAGAGGGCCATCAGCCCCAGCATTTT.

This clonotype has more than one count but fewer than ten. The chain carries TRBV28 and TRBJ2-5; perhaps TRBD1 as D (5 bases). Germline V lookup: CDR1 MDHEN, CDR2 SYDVKM. Trimming cost V 3 bases and J 4 bases, with 12 bases left between them. The CDR3 covers 14 residues. The CDR3 coding sequence is TGTGCCAGCAGTTTTTTAGGGGTGGGAGAGACCCAGTACTTC. Protein product: CASSFLGVGETQYF.

In this sample, this clonotype turned up many times. The V call is TRBV5-1, the J call TRBJ2-3, with D perhaps TRBD2 (5 bases). The V gene lost 0 bases and the J gene lost 7 bases, with 18 bases spanning the gap. The CDR3 has 16 amino acids. From germline, CDR1 is SGHRS and CDR2 YFSETQ. The CDR3 DNA is TGCGCCAGCAGCTTGGGTCCTCTGGAGGCTGGGCATACGCAGTATTTT. Residues: CASSLGPLEAGHTQYF.

This clonotype was seen ten or more times. J is TRBJ2-5 and V is TRBV18, with D perhaps matching TRBD1 (5 bases). Trimming removed 4 bases at V and 5 bases at J, with 14 bases between. Per germline, CDR1 KGHSH and CDR2 LQKENI. The CDR3 covers 14 residues. The CDR3 here is CASSRRQGRETQYF. The CDR3, as DNA: TGTGCCAGCTCACGCCGCCAGGGTCGGGAGACCCAGTACTTC. Filled out from reference TRBV18 and TRBJ2-5, the complete variable domain reads NAGVMQNPRHLVRRRGQEARLRCSPMKGHSHVYWYRQLPEEGLKFMVYLQKENIIDESGMPKERFSAEFPKEGPSILRIQQVVRGDSAAYFCASSRRQGRETQYFGPGTRLLVL.

This clonotype was seen a few times. This chain connects TRBV7-2 to TRBJ1-4; D not certain. The CDR3 contains 16 residues. Trimming pared 0 bases from V and 7 bases from J, leaving 15 bases between. Germline V gene sequence: CDR1 SGHTA, CDR2 FQGNSA. The CDR3 DNA reads as TGTGCCAGCAGCTTAGCTCGGGGTAGCGGTACTGAAAAACTGTTTTTT. This encodes CASSLARGSGTEKLFF.

This clonotype was observed a few times. The chain combines TRBV20-1 with TRBJ2-7, with TRBD2 identical over 10 bases. The ends lost 5 bases at V and 3 bases at J; junction bases unmatched: 19. This CDR3 region has 18 residues. Per the germline V gene, CDR1 is DFQATT and CDR2 is SNEGSKA (reference sequence). The CDR3 protein is CSARVSGRASQTFYEQYF. The CDR3 nucleotides read TGCAGTGCTCGCGTGAGCGGGAGGGCATCCCAGACCTTCTACGAGCAGTACTTC.

The chain is built from TRBV11-2 and TRBJ2-3; unclear D gene. V gave up 4 bases and J gave up 0 bases, with 11 bases separating them. CDR1 is SGHAT and CDR2 is FQNNGV in the germline V gene. The CDR3 is 15 amino acids. The CDR3 sequence: CASSSRWSSTDTQYF. CDR3 coding DNA: TGTGCCAGCAGCTCCCGCTGGTCTAGCACAGATACGCAGTATTTT.

This clonotype showed up many times. The chain carries TRBV15 and TRBJ2-1; 8 nucleotides match TRBD2. From germline, CDR1 is LNHNV and CDR2 YYDKDF (reference sequence). The CDR3 extends over 17 amino acids. The V and J ends lost 0 bases and 7 bases, in that order; junction bases with no gene match: 11. The CDR3 reads CATSRDLIGGRRNEQFF. The DNA for the CDR3 is TGTGCCACCAGCAGAGATTTAATAGGCGGGAGGAGGAATGAGCAGTTCTTC.

The CDR3 bases are TGTGCCAGCTCACCCCGGGACGGCTATAATTCACCCCTCCACTTT. Translating it yields CASSPRDGYNSPLHF. V and J are TRBV18 and TRBJ1-6; D is possibly TRBD1 (5 bases). With 3 bases removed from V and 3 bases from J, the gap between germline ends came to 9 bases. This CDR3 contains 15 residues. Per germline, CDR1 KGHSH and CDR2 LQKENI. Based on the CDR3 plus reference TRBV18 and TRBJ1-6, the full variable domain is NAGVMQNPRHLVRRRGQEARLRCSPMKGHSHVYWYRQLPEEGLKFMVYLQKENIIDESGMPKERFSAEFPKEGPSILRIQQVVRGDSAAYFCASSPRDGYNSPLHFGNGTRLTVT.

Only a few counts were recorded for this clonotype. The rearrangement uses TRBV7-9 and TRBJ2-1; 9 bases match TRBD2. Germline V gene sequence: CDR1 SEHNR, CDR2 FQNEAQ (reference sequence). The V and J ends lost 6 bases and 12 bases, in that order; junction bases with no gene match: 12. The CDR3 has 14 amino acids. The CDR3 sequence: CASRTPGLAIGQFF. CDR3 coding DNA: TGTGCCAGCAGGACTCCGGGACTAGCAATTGGGCAGTTCTTC.

This clonotype was recorded a few times. The chain couples TRBV5-8 to TRBJ2-7; no definite D call. Trimming took 4 bases from V and 7 from J, leaving 18 bases between them. This CDR3 spans 14 amino acids. CDR1 and CDR2 (germline): SGHTS, YDEGEE. CDR3 region: CASSPKAKSGEQYF. CDR3 sequence (DNA): TGTGCCAGCAGCCCAAAGGCCAAAAGTGGGGAGCAGTACTTC.

This chain connects TRBV11-2 to TRBJ2-1; D is ambiguous. Germline CDR1 SGHAT, CDR2 FQNNGV. The V gene lost 4 bases and the J gene lost 7 bases, with 8 bases spanning the gap. The CDR3 is 12 residues long. For the CDR3, the DNA is TGTGCCAGCAGCTCGGACGGTAATGAGCAGTTCTTC. Residues: CASSSDGNEQFF.

This clonotype was counted many times. The chain joins TRBV10-3 to TRBJ2-3; D unresolved. This CDR3 region has 13 residues. The V gene lost 6 bases and the J gene lost 6 bases, with 13 bases spanning the gap. Germline V CDR1 and CDR2: ENHRY, SYGVKD. CDR3 residues: CAIRGDSWDTQYF. The CDR3, as DNA: TGTGCCATCAGGGGCGACTCTTGGGATACGCAGTATTTT.

This clonotype was recorded at least ten times. V is TRBV5-1 and J is TRBJ1-2, with 9 bases aligning to TRBD1. The V gene's germline CDR1 is SGHRS and CDR2 YFSETQ. With 5 bases clipped from V and 3 bases from J, the junction kept 8 bases outside the gene matches. This CDR3 contains 15 residues. The CDR3 protein is CASSSGQGNHYGYTF. The CDR3 DNA follows: TGCGCCAGCAGTTCTGGACAGGGGAATCACTATGGCTACACCTTC.